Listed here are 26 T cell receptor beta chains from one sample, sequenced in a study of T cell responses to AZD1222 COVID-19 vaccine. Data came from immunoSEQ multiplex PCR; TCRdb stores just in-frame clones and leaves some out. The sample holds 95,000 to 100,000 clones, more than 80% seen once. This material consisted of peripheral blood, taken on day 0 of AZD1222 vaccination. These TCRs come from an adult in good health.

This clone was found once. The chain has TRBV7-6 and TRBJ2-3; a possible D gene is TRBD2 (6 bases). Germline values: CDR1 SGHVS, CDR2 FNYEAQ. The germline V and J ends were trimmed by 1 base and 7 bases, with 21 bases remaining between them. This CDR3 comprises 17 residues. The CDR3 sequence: CASSLGRARDLRNTQYF. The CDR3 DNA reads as TGTGCCAGCAGCTTAGGGAGGGCAAGGGACCTAAGGAATACGCAGTATTTT.

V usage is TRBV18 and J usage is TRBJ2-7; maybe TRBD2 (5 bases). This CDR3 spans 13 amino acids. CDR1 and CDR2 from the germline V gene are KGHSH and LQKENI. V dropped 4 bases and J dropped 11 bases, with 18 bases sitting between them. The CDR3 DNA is TGTGCCAGCTCACTTGAAGAGGGCTTGGCGAAGTACTTC. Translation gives CASSLEEGLAKYF.

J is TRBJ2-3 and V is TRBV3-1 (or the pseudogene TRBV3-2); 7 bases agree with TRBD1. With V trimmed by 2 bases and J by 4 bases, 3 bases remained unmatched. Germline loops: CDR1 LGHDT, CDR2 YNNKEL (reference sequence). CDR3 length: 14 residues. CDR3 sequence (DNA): TGTGCCAGCAGCCAACAGACAGGGCCAGATACGCAGTATTTT. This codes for CASSQQTGPDTQYF.

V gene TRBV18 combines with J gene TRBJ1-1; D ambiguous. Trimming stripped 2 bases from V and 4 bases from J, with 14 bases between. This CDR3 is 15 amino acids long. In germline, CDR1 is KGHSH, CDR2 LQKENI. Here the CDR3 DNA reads TGTGCCAGCTCACCAGGTTCCGGGGTTGGCACTGAAGCTTTCTTT. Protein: CASSPGSGVGTEAFF.

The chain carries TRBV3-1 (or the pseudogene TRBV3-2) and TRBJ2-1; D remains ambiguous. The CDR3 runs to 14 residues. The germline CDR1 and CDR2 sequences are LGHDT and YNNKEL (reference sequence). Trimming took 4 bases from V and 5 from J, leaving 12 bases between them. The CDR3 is CASSLTGSHNEQFF. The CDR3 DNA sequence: TGTGCCAGCAGCCTCACGGGTTCCCACAATGAGCAGTTCTTC.

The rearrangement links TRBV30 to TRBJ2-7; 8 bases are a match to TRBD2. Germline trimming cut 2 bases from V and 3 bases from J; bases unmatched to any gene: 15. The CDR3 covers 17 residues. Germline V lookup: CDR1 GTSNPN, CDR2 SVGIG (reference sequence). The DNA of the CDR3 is TGTGCCTGGAGTCTGGCGGGAGCGGGGGAAGTAGACTACGAGCAGTACTTC. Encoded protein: CAWSLAGAGEVDYEQYF.

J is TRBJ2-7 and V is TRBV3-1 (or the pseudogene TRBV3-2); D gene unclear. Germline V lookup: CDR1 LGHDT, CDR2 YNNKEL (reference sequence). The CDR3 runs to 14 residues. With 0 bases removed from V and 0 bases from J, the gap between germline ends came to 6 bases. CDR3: CASSQDPFSYEQYF. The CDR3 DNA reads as TGTGCCAGCAGCCAAGACCCATTCTCCTACGAGCAGTACTTC.

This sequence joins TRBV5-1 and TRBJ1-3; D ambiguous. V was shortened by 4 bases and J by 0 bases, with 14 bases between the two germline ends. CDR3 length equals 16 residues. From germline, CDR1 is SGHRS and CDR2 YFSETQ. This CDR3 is CASSTATQSSGNTIYF. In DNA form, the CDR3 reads TGCGCCAGCAGCACGGCGACACAAAGCTCTGGAAACACCATATATTTT.

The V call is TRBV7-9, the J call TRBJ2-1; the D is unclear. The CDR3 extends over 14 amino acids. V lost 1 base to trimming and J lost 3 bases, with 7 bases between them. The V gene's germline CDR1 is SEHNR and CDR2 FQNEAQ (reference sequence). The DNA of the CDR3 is TGTGCCAGCAGCTTAGGCCTGATCTACAATGAGCAGTTCTTC. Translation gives CASSLGLIYNEQFF.

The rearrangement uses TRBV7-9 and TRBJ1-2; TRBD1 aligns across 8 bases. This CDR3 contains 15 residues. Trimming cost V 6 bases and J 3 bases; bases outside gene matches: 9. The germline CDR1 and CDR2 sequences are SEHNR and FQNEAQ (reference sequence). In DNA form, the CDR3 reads TGTGCCAGCAGACCTACAGGGGGTGTATACTATGGCTACACCTTC. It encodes CASRPTGGVYYGYTF.

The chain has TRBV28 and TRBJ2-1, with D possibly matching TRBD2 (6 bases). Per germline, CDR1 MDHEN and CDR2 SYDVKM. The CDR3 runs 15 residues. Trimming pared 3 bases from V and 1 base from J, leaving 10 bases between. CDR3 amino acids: CASSFVGGSYNEQFF. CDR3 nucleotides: TGTGCCAGCAGTTTTGTTGGGGGGTCCTACAATGAGCAGTTCTTC.

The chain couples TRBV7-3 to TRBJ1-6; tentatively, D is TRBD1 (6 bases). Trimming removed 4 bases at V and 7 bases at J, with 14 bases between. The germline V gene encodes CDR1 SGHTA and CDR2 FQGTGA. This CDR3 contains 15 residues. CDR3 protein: CASSWGALANSPLHF. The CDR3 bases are TGTGCCAGCAGCTGGGGGGCCCTCGCAAATTCACCCCTCCACTTT.

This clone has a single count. The CDR3 DNA is TGTGCCTGGAGTGTAGAGGCGGGGGCGTATGGCTACACCTTC. Protein sequence: CAWSVEAGAYGYTF. This chain connects TRBV30 to TRBJ1-2, with a weak D call TRBD1 (6 bases). V was cut by 0 bases and J by 5 bases, with 13 bases left in between. Per the germline V gene, CDR1 is GTSNPN and CDR2 is SVGIG (reference sequence). The CDR3 loop spans 14 amino acids.

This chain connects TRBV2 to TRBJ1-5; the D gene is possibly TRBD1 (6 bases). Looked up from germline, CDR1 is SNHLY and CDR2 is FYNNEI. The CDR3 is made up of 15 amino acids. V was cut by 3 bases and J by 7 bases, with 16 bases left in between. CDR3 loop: CASSEGHRGGQPQHF. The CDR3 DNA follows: TGTGCCAGCAGTGAGGGTCATAGGGGGGGACAGCCCCAGCATTTT.

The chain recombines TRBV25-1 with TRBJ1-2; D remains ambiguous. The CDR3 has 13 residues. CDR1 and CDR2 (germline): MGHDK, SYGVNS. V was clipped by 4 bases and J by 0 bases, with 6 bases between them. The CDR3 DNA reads TGTGCCAGCAGTGCATTCGCTAACTATGGCTACACCTTC. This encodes CASSAFANYGYTF.

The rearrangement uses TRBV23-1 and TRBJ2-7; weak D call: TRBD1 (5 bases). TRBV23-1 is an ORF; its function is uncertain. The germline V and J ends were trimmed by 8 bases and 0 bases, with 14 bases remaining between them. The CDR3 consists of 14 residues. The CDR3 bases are TGCGCCAGCCTGAAGACAGTCGCCTCCTACGAGCAGTACTTC. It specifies CASLKTVASYEQYF.

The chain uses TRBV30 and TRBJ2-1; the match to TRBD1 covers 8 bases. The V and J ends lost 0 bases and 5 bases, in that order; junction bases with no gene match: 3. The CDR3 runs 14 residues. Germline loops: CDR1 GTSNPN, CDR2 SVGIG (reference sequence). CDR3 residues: CAWSVGQGHNEQFF. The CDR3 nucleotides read TGTGCCTGGAGTGTAGGACAGGGCCACAATGAGCAGTTCTTC. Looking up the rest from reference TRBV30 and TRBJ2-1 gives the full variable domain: SQTIHQWPATLVQPVGSPLSLECTVEGTSNPNLYWYRQAAGRGLQLLFYSVGIGQISSEVPQNLSASRPQDRQFILSSKKLLLSDSGFYLCAWSVGQGHNEQFFGPGTRLTVL.

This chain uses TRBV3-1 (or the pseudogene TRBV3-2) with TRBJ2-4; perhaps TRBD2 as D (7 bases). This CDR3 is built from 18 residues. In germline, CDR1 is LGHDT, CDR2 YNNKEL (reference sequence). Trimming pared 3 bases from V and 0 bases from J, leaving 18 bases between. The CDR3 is CASSQLGGGSLAKNIQYF. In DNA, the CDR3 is TGTGCCAGCAGCCAGCTAGGGGGGGGATCCCTAGCCAAAAACATTCAGTACTTC.

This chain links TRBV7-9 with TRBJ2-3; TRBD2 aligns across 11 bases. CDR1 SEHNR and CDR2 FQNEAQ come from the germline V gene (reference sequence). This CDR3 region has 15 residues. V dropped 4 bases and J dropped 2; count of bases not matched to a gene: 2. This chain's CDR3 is CASSSSGGITDTQYF. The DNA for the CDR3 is TGTGCCAGCAGCTCTAGCGGGGGGATCACAGATACGCAGTATTTT.

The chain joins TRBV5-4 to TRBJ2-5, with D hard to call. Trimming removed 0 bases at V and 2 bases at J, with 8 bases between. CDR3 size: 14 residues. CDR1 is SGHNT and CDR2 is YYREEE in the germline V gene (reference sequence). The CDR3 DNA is TGTGCCAGCAGCTTGGTAGGCAGTCAAGAGACCCAGTACTTC. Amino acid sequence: CASSLVGSQETQYF.

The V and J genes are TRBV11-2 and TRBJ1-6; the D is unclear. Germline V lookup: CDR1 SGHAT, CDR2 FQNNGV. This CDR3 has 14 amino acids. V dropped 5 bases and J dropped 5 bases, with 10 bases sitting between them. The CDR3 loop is CASSLFQDNSPLHF. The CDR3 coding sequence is TGTGCCAGCAGCCTTTTCCAGGATAATTCACCCCTCCACTTT.

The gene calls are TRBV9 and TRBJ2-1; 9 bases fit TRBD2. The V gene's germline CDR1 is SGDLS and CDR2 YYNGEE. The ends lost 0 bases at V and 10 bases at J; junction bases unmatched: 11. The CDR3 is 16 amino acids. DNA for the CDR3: TGTGCCAGCAGCGTAGTCGCTAGCGGGACGTGGGGCGAGCAGTTCTTC. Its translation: CASSVVASGTWGEQFF.

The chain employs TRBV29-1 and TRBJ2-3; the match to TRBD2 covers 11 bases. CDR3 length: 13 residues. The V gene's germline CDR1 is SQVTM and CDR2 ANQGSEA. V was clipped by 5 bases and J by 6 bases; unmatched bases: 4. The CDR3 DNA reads TGCAGCGTTCTAGCGGGGGGCATGGATACGCAGTATTTT. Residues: CSVLAGGMDTQYF.

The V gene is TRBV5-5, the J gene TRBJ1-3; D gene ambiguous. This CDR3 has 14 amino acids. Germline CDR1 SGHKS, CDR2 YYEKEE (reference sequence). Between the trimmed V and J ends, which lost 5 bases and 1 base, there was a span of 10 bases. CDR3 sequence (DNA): TGTGCCAGCAGTATATGGGGTTCTGGAAACACCATATATTTT. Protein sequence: CASSIWGSGNTIYF. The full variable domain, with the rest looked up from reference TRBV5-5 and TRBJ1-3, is DAGVTQSPTHLIKTRGQQVTLRCSPISGHKSVSWYQQVLGQGPQFIFQYYEKEERGRGNFPDRFSARQFPNYSSELNVNALLLGDSALYLCASSIWGSGNTIYFGEGSWLTVV.

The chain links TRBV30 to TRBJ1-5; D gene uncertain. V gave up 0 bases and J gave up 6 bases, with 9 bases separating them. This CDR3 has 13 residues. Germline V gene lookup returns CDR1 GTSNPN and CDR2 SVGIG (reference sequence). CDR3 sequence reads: CAWSVRGPQPQHF. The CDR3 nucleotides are TGTGCCTGGAGTGTACGTGGACCTCAGCCCCAGCATTTT.

CDR3 amino acids: CASSLPSGSSDNEQFF. The CDR3 DNA follows: TGTGCCAGCAGCTTACCTAGCGGGAGTTCGGACAATGAGCAGTTCTTC. The rearrangement uses TRBV7-2 and TRBJ2-1, with 10 bases that match TRBD2. This CDR3 has 16 residues. The germline V gene encodes CDR1 SGHTA and CDR2 FQGNSA. V was clipped by 2 bases and J by 5 bases; unmatched bases: 6.